This section outlines one T cell receptor (beta chain) sequence together with its context. No antigen is known for it. This entry comes from a study of response to subunit inactivated influenza vaccine. The ends were cut back, 6 bases at V and 4 bases at J, with 12 bases in the middle. This CDR3 contains 13 residues. Looked up from germline, CDR1 is MNHNY and CDR2 is SVGAGI (reference sequence). MiXCR was run by TCRdb on the RT-PCR reads, yielding one entry per CDR3 protein. The table shows roughly 500,000 distinct CDR3 sequences, with about 15% occurring only once. Whole-study results and caveats: Researchers suggested that each seasonal influenza vaccination recruits few new T cells.

This chain uses TRBV6-6 with TRBJ1-2; tentatively, D is TRBD1 (5 bases). This material consisted of CD4+ T cells sorted from PBMCs, taken less than 30 months after vaccination. The receptor was derived from a man aged 50 to 69 who received an inactivated influenza vaccine. CDR3 sequence reads: CASSPSTAYGYTF. The CDR3 nucleotides are TGTGCCAGCAGCCCCTCGACAGCCTATGGCTACACCTTC.